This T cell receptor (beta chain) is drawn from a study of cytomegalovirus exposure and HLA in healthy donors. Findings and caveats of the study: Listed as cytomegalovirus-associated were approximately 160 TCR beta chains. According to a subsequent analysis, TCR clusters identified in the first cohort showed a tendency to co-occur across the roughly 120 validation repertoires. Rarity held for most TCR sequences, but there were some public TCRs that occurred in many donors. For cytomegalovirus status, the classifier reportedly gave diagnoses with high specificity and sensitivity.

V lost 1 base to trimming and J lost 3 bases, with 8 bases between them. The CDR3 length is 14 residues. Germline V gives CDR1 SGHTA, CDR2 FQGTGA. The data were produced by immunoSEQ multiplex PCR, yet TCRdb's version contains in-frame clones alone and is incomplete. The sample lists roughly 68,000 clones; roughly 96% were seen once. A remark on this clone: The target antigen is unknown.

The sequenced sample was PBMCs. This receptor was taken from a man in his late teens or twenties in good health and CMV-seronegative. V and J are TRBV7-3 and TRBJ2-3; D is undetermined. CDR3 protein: CASSLMRDTDTQYF. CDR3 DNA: TGTGCCAGCAGCTTAATGCGAGATACAGATACGCAGTATTTT.